A selection of T cell receptor beta chains follows, all from one sample in a study of blood T cell repertoires in COVID-19. Repertoires were generated with immunoSEQ multiplex PCR, while TCRdb's copy carries only in-frame clones and drops some. The sample consists of 75,000 or so clones, nearly 90% of them appearing once. The sequencing input was peripheral blood. These TCRs come from a man aged 65-85 years with acute or convalescent COVID-19. The CDR3 runs from the conserved cysteine through the conserved F or W. The order of the fields is clone size, V gene, J gene, D gene, CDR3 protein, CDR3 DNA. The D gene is left open where the match is weak. Not every row has a clone size; where given, it reads once, few, many or a size class.

>once|TRBV5-1|TRBJ1-2|-
CASSLGGPSEYGYTF
TGCGCCAGCAGCTTGGGGGGGCCCTCTGAATATGGCTACACCTTC
>few|TRBV29-1|TRBJ2-3|TRBD2
CSVGTSGRASVADTQYF
TGCAGCGTGGGGACTAGCGGGAGGGCCTCAGTCGCAGATACGCAGTATTTT
>-|TRBV2|TRBJ2-2|TRBD2
CASSEASGLGGELFF
TGTGCCAGCAGTGAAGCTAGCGGGTTAGGCGGGGAGCTGTTTTTT
>few|TRBV18|TRBJ2-7|-
CASSPTGPTSSYEQYF
TGTGCCAGCTCACCAACAGGGCCAACGAGCTCCTACGAGCAGTACTTC
>-|TRBV5-6|TRBJ1-2|-
CASSLGPGGYTF
TGTGCCAGCAGCCTGGGGCCGGGTGGCTACACCTTC
>once|TRBV5-1|TRBJ1-1|TRBD1
CASSSGQFNTEAFF
TGCGCCAGCAGCTCGGGACAGTTTAACACTGAAGCTTTCTTT
>few|TRBV2|TRBJ2-1|-
CASKRQELADEQFF
TGTGCCAGCAAACGACAGGAGTTGGCCGATGAGCAGTTCTTC
>-|TRBV5-4|TRBJ2-3|-
CASSLVGGLGDTQYF
TGTGCCAGCAGCTTGGTGGGGGGGCTTGGAGATACGCAGTATTTT
>-|TRBV5-1|TRBJ2-7|TRBD2
CASSLVALAGGIYEQYF
TGCGCCAGCAGCTTGGTTGCACTAGCGGGGGGAATCTACGAGCAGTACTTC
>-|TRBV9|TRBJ1-3|-
CASSVLGRTGNTIYF
TGTGCCAGCAGCGTTCTGGGCAGGACTGGAAACACCATATATTTT
>-|TRBV5-1|TRBJ2-7|TRBD2
CASSLPAGSSGSREQYF
TGCGCCAGCAGCTTGCCAGCCGGGTCTAGCGGGAGTCGCGAGCAGTACTTC
>-|TRBV28|TRBJ2-3|-
CASSEDSLTTDTQYF
TGTGCCAGCAGTGAGGACAGCCTCACCACAGATACGCAGTATTTT
>-|TRBV5-1|TRBJ1-3|TRBD1
CASSPTGGKVSGNTIYF
TGCGCCAGCAGCCCTACAGGGGGCAAGGTTTCTGGAAACACCATATATTTT
>-|TRBV11-2|TRBJ2-1|-
CASSQYPGSVARRFEQFF
TGTGCCAGCAGTCAGTACCCGGGTTCCGTCGCGAGGAGATTTGAGCAGTTCTTC
>few|TRBV28|TRBJ1-4|TRBD1
CASMTGTGDEKLFF
TGTGCCAGTATGACCGGGACAGGGGATGAAAAACTGTTTTTT
>-|TRBV5-5|TRBJ1-3|-
CASSLGARSSGNTIYF
TGTGCCAGCAGCTTGGGAGCTCGGTCCTCTGGAAACACCATATATTTT
>-|TRBV4-3|TRBJ1-2|-
CASSQDSGLGGYTF
TGCGCCAGCAGCCAAGATTCGGGGTTGGGTGGCTACACCTTC
>-|TRBV10-2|TRBJ2-7|-
CASIGTPVEEQYF
TGCGCCAGTATCGGGACACCGGTGGAAGAGCAGTACTTC
>-|TRBV18|TRBJ2-2|TRBD1
CASSPPDRGNGELFF
TGTGCCAGCTCACCCCCGGACAGGGGGAATGGGGAGCTGTTTTTT
>-|TRBV28|TRBJ1-4|-
CASRPTGLTNEKLFF
TGTGCCAGCAGGCCTACGGGGTTAACTAATGAAAAACTGTTTTTT
>-|TRBV3-1/TRBV3-2|TRBJ1-1|-
CASSPSPNTEAFF
TGTGCCAGCAGCCCCAGTCCCAACACTGAAGCTTTCTTT
>-|TRBV3-1/TRBV3-2|TRBJ2-3|-
CASSPKEGLTDTQYF
TGTGCCAGCAGCCCCAAGGAGGGGTTGACAGATACGCAGTATTTT
>-|TRBV28|TRBJ2-2|TRBD1
CASQLRGPLFF
TGTGCCAGTCAACTCAGGGGGCCGCTGTTTTTT
>-|TRBV27|TRBJ1-2|TRBD1
CASSLPGQGLYGYTF
TGTGCCAGCAGTTTACCGGGACAGGGTTTATATGGCTACACCTTC
>-|TRBV11-2|TRBJ2-1|TRBD1
CASSWRDRAYNEQFF
TGTGCCAGCAGCTGGAGGGACAGGGCTTACAATGAGCAGTTCTTC
>-|TRBV11-2|TRBJ2-2|TRBD1
CASSRTGQGANTGELFF
TGTGCCAGCAGCAGAACCGGACAGGGCGCGAACACCGGGGAGCTGTTTTTT
>-|TRBV19|TRBJ1-1|-
CASTLDGRGTEAFF
TGTGCCAGTACCTTAGACGGACGGGGCACTGAAGCTTTCTTT
>-|TRBV18|TRBJ1-3|TRBD1
CASSPGQGLTGNTIYF
TGTGCCAGCTCACCCGGACAGGGGTTGACTGGAAACACCATATATTTT
>-|TRBV6-2/TRBV6-3|TRBJ1-3|TRBD1
CASSTDRAGNTIYF
TGTGCCAGCAGCACCGACAGGGCTGGAAACACCATATATTTT
>-|TRBV9|TRBJ1-3|-
CASSVEGRDVPGNTIYF
TGTGCCAGCAGCGTAGAGGGGCGGGACGTGCCTGGAAACACCATATATTTT
>-|TRBV3-1/TRBV3-2|TRBJ2-1|TRBD2
CASSQDPPGLARNEQFF
TGTGCCAGCAGCCAAGACCCCCCGGGACTAGCGAGGAATGAGCAGTTCTTC
>-|TRBV19|TRBJ2-2|TRBD1
CASSKTGGNTGELFF
TGTGCCAGTAGTAAGACAGGGGGCAACACCGGGGAGCTGTTTTTT
>-|TRBV6-5|TRBJ1-6|-
CATQGGKSPLHF
TGTGCCACCCAGGGAGGTAAATCACCCCTCCACTTT
>-|TRBV28|TRBJ2-7|TRBD1
CASSLQGAISYEQYF
TGTGCCAGCAGTTTGCAGGGGGCCATCTCCTACGAGCAGTACTTC
>-|TRBV7-9|TRBJ2-2|TRBD2
CASSPGLAGVLTGSGELFF
TGTGCCAGCAGCCCAGGACTAGCGGGAGTTCTAACGGGTTCCGGGGAGCTGTTTTTT
>-|TRBV7-2|TRBJ1-2|-
CASSLGKAGGYTF
TGTGCCAGCAGCTTAGGAAAGGCGGGTGGCTACACCTTC
>-|TRBV30|TRBJ1-6|TRBD1
CAWTPGQAWSPLHF
TGTGCCTGGACTCCGGGACAGGCGTGGTCACCCCTCCACTTT
>few|TRBV11-2|TRBJ1-1|-
CASSTRDGNTEAFF
TGTGCCAGCAGCACGCGGGACGGTAACACTGAAGCTTTCTTT
>few|TRBV9|TRBJ2-3|TRBD2
CASSVDGGRSRGTDTQYF
TGTGCCAGCAGCGTAGACGGCGGGAGAAGCCGAGGCACAGATACGCAGTATTTT
>-|TRBV19|TRBJ1-4|-
CASSPLSEKLFF
TGTGCCAGTAGTCCTCTCTCGGAAAAACTGTTTTTT
>-|TRBV7-2|TRBJ2-7|TRBD2
CASSYTSGGLYEQYF
TGTGCCAGCAGCTACACTAGCGGGGGGTTATACGAGCAGTACTTC
>-|TRBV2|TRBJ1-2|-
CASSEARYTF
TGTGCCAGCAGTGAGGCCCGATACACCTTC